The 2 T cell receptor beta chains presented below share a single source sample, sequenced in a study of beta chain features in type 1 diabetes. The authors reverse transcribed all of the isolated RNA, so sequencing captured expressed TCRB transcripts. Here immunoSEQ multiplex PCR was the method, and the copy in TCRdb shows in-frame clones only, minus some. Seen here are about 40,000 clones, approximately 49% observed once, and the top ten hold 0.6% to 0.9%. The sequenced sample consisted of central memory CD4+ T cells from blood. Receptors were obtained from a woman aged 18-29 years in good health.

As for this clone: One end of the junction is discordant with germline, which a read error may explain. The V gene is TRBV6-1, the J gene TRBJ2-3; D is uncertain. The germline gives CDR1 MNHNS, CDR2 SASEGT. The CDR3 is 14 residues long. The CDR3 spells CAGSRHARTDTQYF. For the CDR3, the DNA is TGTGCCGGCAGCCGACATGCCCGCACAGATACGCAGTATTTT.

CDR3 sequence: CASSEYFQGEQYF. The CDR3 region has the DNA TGTGCCAGCAGTGAATATTTCCAGGGCGAGCAGTACTTC. The chain recombines TRBV2 with TRBJ2-7, with D maybe TRBD1 (5 bases). Deletions cut 2 bases from V and 6 bases from J, with 11 bases between. Germline CDR1 and CDR2: SNHLY and FYNNEI. The CDR3 runs 13 residues.